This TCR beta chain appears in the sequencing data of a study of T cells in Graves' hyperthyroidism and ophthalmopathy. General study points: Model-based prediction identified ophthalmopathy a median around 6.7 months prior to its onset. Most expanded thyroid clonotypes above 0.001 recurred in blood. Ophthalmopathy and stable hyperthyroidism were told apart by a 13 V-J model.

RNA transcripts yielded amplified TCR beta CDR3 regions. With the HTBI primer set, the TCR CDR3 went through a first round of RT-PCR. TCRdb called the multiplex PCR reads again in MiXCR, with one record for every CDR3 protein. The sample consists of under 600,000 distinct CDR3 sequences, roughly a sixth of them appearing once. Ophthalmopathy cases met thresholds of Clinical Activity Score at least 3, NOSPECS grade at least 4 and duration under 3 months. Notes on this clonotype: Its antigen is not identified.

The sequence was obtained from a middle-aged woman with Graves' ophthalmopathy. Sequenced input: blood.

The CDR3 sequence: CASSTGPRTEKLFF. The CDR3 nucleotides are TGTGCCAGCAGTACCGGGCCCCGCACTGAAAAACTGTTTTTT. The chain couples TRBV12-3 or TRBV12-4 to TRBJ1-4; no clear D gene. The CDR3 runs 14 residues. The V and J ends lost 5 bases and 7 bases respectively, with 14 bases between them.